This paragraph reports one T cell receptor (beta chain). The antigen is unknown. Sequenced by immunoSEQ multiplex PCR; TCRdb stores in-frame clones only, minus some. The table shows around 250,000 clones, with around 90% occurring only once. This sample is part of a study of cytomegalovirus exposure and HLA in healthy donors. The study, taken as a whole, reports: Rarity held for most TCR sequences, but there were some public TCRs that occurred in many donors. TCR beta chains numbering some 160 were designated cytomegalovirus-associated. The tendency of first-cohort TCR clusters to co-occur in the approximately 110 validation repertoires was the finding of a later analysis.

With 0 bases removed from V and 2 bases from J, the gap between germline ends came to 10 bases. Germline CDR1 and CDR2: GTSNPN and SVGIG (reference sequence). This CDR3 has 14 residues. The donors were members of the validation cohort, which comprised about 130 subjects and was separate from the first cohort of about 700 subjects. The chain combines TRBV30 with TRBJ1-2; D unclear. The receptor comes from a woman under 30 in good health and CMV-seronegative. The sequencing sample was made of PBMCs. CDR3 sequence: CAWSVKTANYGYTF. The CDR3, as DNA: TGTGCCTGGAGTGTAAAAACAGCAAACTATGGCTACACCTTC.